The TCR beta chain described here comes from a study of shared clonotypes between healthy human individuals. General study findings and limits: Large sequencing depth failed to make sorted-subset sequencing complete, rarefaction showed.

The CDR3 is made up of 15 amino acids. The junction had 4 bases not matched to a gene; V was cut back by 5 bases and J by 2 bases. Germline V gene lookup returns CDR1 SEHNR and CDR2 FQNEAQ (reference sequence). Of note for this clone: Its specificity is not known.

In the original analysis: In the immunoSEQ data, sequences were junction-only and lacked quality scores, so filtering differed. TCRdb's copy holds only in-frame clones and misses some; the assay was immunoSEQ multiplex PCR. The V and J calls and clone size are taken from that table; D and trimming were inferred from the DNA. The table has more than 2 million clones, less than 95% seen once. Naivety among CD8 cells was defined by CD45RO negativity and positive CCR7 selection, thereby excluding terminally differentiated effector memory CD45RA+ cells. V is TRBV7-9 and J is TRBJ2-1, with 9 positions matching TRBD2. The receptor comes from a man between 18 and 35 years old in good health. The specimen was naive CD8+ T cells sorted from blood. As DNA, the CDR3 is TGTGCCAGCAGCAGGCGGGAGGGGACCTACAATGAGCAGTTCTTC. Amino acids: CASSRREGTYNEQFF.